This is a list of T cell receptor beta chains from one sample in a study of blood T cell repertoires in COVID-19. Here immunoSEQ multiplex PCR was the method, and the copy in TCRdb shows in-frame clones only, minus some. The table includes around 290,000 clones, approximately 90% detected once. Material: PBMCs or T cells enriched from blood (not recorded which). The receptors originated from a woman aged 60-75 years in a cohort exposed to, infected with or recovered from COVID-19 (not recorded which). Both conserved end residues are part of each CDR3.

>TRBV5-1|TRBJ2-7
CASSPRTGSISSYEQYF
>TRBV11-3|TRBJ2-2
CASSRQGVTGELFF
>TRBV7-2|TRBJ2-7
CASSLVGTGDYEQYF
>TRBV28|TRBJ1-2
CASSYLSYGYTF
>TRBV18|TRBJ2-7
CASSPPSRESYEQYF
>TRBV11-2|TRBJ1-5
CASSPTGDQPQHF
>TRBV27|TRBJ1-2
CASRGQGNYGYTF
>TRBV7-8|TRBJ1-6
CASSLAGGVSSPLHF
>TRBV24-1|TRBJ2-7
CATSVGTGASYEQYF
>TRBV7-2|TRBJ1-4
CASSPSGTGNEKLFF
>TRBV6-5|TRBJ1-4
CASSRGGVYEKLFF
>TRBV13|TRBJ1-2
CASRLQGARGYTF
>TRBV7-2|TRBJ2-7
CASSATGTSGRSSYEQYF
>TRBV7-2|TRBJ2-7
CASSLAQNSGWSYEQYF
>TRBV28|TRBJ1-2
CASSNRDRLFYGYTF
>TRBV21-1|TRBJ2-4
CASSKVCGQLLAKNIQYF
>TRBV11-1|TRBJ2-5
CASSLLTTGETQYF
>TRBV2|TRBJ2-6
CASSESLPGANVLTF
>TRBV9|TRBJ2-7
CASSATRVAYEQYF
>TRBV10-3|TRBJ2-2
CAISTSPEVGELFF
>TRBV24-1|TRBJ2-7
CATSDRGNYEQYF
>TRBV5-1|TRBJ2-1
CASSSSGDNEQFF
>TRBV7-2|TRBJ2-7
CASSLDVRYEQYF
>TRBV5-1|TRBJ2-7
CASSPGLGAYEQYF
>TRBV3-1/TRBV3-2|TRBJ1-1
CASSRGATEAFF
>TRBV7-3|TRBJ2-7
CASTKDRGTEQYF
>TRBV27|TRBJ1-1
CASSFIGGTEAFF
>TRBV7-2|TRBJ2-3
CASSLESGRLSPSTDTQYF
>TRBV5-1|TRBJ2-7
CASSLIGDSYEQYF
>TRBV5-1|TRBJ1-3
CASSLAGSSGNTIYF
>TRBV5-1|TRBJ2-1
CASTSGTSGLSYNEQFF
>TRBV6-2/TRBV6-3|TRBJ2-7
CASSYSGRTEYEQYF
>TRBV4-1|TRBJ1-4
CASSQDPYEKLFF
>TRBV15|TRBJ2-6
CATSRDHSGANVLTF
>TRBV2|TRBJ1-5
CASSDRATNQPQHF
>TRBV27|TRBJ2-1
CASSLDLAWSYNEQFF
>TRBV15|TRBJ2-4
CATGWRGGGKNIQYF
>TRBV9|TRBJ2-1
CASSVELAGSRQFF
>TRBV18|TRBJ2-5
CASSFTSGSGETQYF
>TRBV7-2|TRBJ2-1
CASELAGNYNEQFF
>TRBV19|TRBJ2-4
CASSIEELAEAKNIQYF
>TRBV7-3|TRBJ2-1
CASSLSGSTYNEQFF
>TRBV11-2|TRBJ2-1
CASSRGAGVPSYNEQFF
>TRBV3-1/TRBV3-2|TRBJ2-5
CASSPGWGVTKETQYF
>TRBV2|TRBJ1-4
CASSDRGLPNEKLFF
>TRBV28|TRBJ2-3
CASNGGRGPDTQYF
>TRBV18|TRBJ2-2
CASSPRQGQIGELFF
>TRBV5-4|TRBJ2-2
CASSWRKRVNTGELFF
>TRBV27|TRBJ2-7
CASSLSGGASSYEQYF
>TRBV4-1|TRBJ2-1
CASRPNLETGQFF
>TRBV7-2|TRBJ2-7
CASSLETSASYEQYF
>TRBV10-1|TRBJ2-3
CASSGSSPDTQYF
>TRBV6-1|TRBJ2-1
CASSVRWLAGVKVSYNEQFF